A single sample is the source of the 20 T cell receptor beta chains below, sequenced in a study of blood T cell repertoires in COVID-19. Libraries were prepared by immunoSEQ multiplex PCR; TCRdb keeps only in-frame clonotypes and omits some of them. Of approximately 490,000 clones in the sample, 88% were seen once. Sequencing input: PBMCs or T cells enriched from blood (not recorded which). Every receptor here comes from a woman aged 55-70 years who had recovered from COVID-19.

The CDR3 bases are TGTGCCAGCAGTCCTCAACTCACAGATACGCAGTATTTT. Translated, it gives CASSPQLTDTQYF. The chain links TRBV2 to TRBJ2-3; D is undetermined. Trimming removed 5 bases from V and 2 bases from J, with 8 bases in between. The germline V gene has CDR1 SNHLY and CDR2 FYNNEI. The length of the CDR3 is 13 residues.

The chain employs TRBV5-4 and TRBJ2-1; 12 nucleotides match TRBD1. Trimming removed 4 bases from V and 4 bases from J; junction bases left unmatched: 9. CDR3 length: 17 residues. CDR1 and CDR2 from the germline V gene are SGHNT and YYREEE (reference sequence). CDR3 DNA: TGTGCCAGCAGCCGGGGGGGGACAGGGGGCCGGTACAATGAGCAGTTCTTC. This translates into CASSRGGTGGRYNEQFF.

This chain uses TRBV19 with TRBJ1-4; D unresolved. Germline V gives CDR1 LNHDA, CDR2 SQIVND (reference sequence). The CDR3 consists of 15 residues. The V end lost 3 bases, the J end lost 0 bases, and 8 bases lay between the germline ends. The CDR3 here is CASSIIRPTNEKLFF. DNA of the CDR3: TGTGCCAGTAGTATTATCAGGCCAACTAATGAAAAACTGTTTTTT.

V usage is TRBV6-2 or TRBV6-3 and J usage is TRBJ2-3; the D gene is possibly TRBD2 (5 bases). CDR3 length: 16 residues. Germline V gene lookup returns CDR1 MNHEY and CDR2 SVGEGT. Trimming took 5 bases from V and 3 from J, leaving 18 bases between them. CDR3 sequence (DNA): TGTGCCAGCAGTCCCGGGATCAACGTCGGAACAGATACGCAGTATTTT. Encoded protein: CASSPGINVGTDTQYF.

The gene calls are TRBV24-1 and TRBJ1-2; TRBD1 matches at 7 bases. Germline V gene data show CDR1 as KGHDR and CDR2 as SFDVKD. Unmatched junction bases numbered 2, after V lost 4 bases and J lost 7 bases. This CDR3 is built from 12 residues. DNA of the CDR3: TGTGCCACCAGTGAAAGGGACAGTGGCTACACCTTC. This gives the protein CATSERDSGYTF.

This clone has only one observation. This chain connects TRBV18 to TRBJ1-5; the D is unclear. Germline CDR1 KGHSH, CDR2 LQKENI. V dropped 3 bases and J dropped 0 bases, with 9 bases sitting between them. The CDR3 is 15 residues long. The CDR3 protein is CASSPGVGSNQPQHF. For the CDR3, the DNA is TGTGCCAGCTCACCCGGGGTCGGTAGCAATCAGCCCCAGCATTTT.

The chain is built from TRBV2 and TRBJ1-5; no clear D gene. Deletions cut 4 bases from V and 0 bases from J, with 7 bases between. The CDR3 extends over 14 amino acids. CDR1 and CDR2 from the germline V gene are SNHLY and FYNNEI. As DNA, the CDR3 is TGTGCCAGCAGTGTGGGAGGTAGCAATCAGCCCCAGCATTTT. Residues: CASSVGGSNQPQHF.

This chain connects TRBV2 to TRBJ2-5, with D perhaps matching TRBD1 (6 bases). Trimming stripped 5 bases from V and 2 bases from J, with 12 bases between. The CDR3 has 14 residues. Germline V gene data show CDR1 as SNHLY and CDR2 as FYNNEI. DNA for the CDR3: TGTGCCAGCAGTAGTTCGAGGGGGCAAGAGACCCAGTACTTC. Translated: CASSSSRGQETQYF.

As to this clone: The same CDR3 is also encoded by other DNA sequences in this sample. The chain combines TRBV9 with TRBJ1-3; possibly TRBD1 for D (5 bases). Germline assignment: CDR1 SGDLS and CDR2 YYNGEE. V lost 0 bases and J lost 2, with 6 bases in between. The CDR3 contains 14 residues. The CDR3 region is CASSVGGAGNTIYF. CDR3 sequence (DNA): TGTGCCAGCAGCGTAGGGGGGGCTGGAAACACCATATATTTT.

The chain recombines TRBV10-3 with TRBJ1-2, with 8 nucleotides matching TRBD1. Losses at the gene ends were 6 bases for V and 7 bases for J; bases not matched to a gene: 13. CDR1 and CDR2 from the germline V gene are ENHRY and SYGVKD. The CDR3 length is 15 residues. The CDR3 sequence: CAIRPTGAEMSGYTF. The CDR3 nucleotides read TGTGCCATCAGACCGACAGGGGCGGAGATGAGTGGCTACACCTTC.

This clone has just a few counts. J is TRBJ1-2 and V is TRBV2; D call uncertain. Germline CDR1 SNHLY, CDR2 FYNNEI. This CDR3 is built from 14 residues. The V end was cut by 7 bases, the J end by 4 bases, with 16 bases between. CDR3 sequence reads: CASKRHEDFYGYTF. The CDR3 bases are TGTGCCAGCAAGAGACACGAGGACTTCTATGGCTACACCTTC.

V usage is TRBV30 and J usage is TRBJ1-2, with D unresolved. The CDR3 runs to 12 residues. Trimming pared 2 bases from V and 4 bases from J, leaving 8 bases between. Germline V lookup: CDR1 GTSNPN, CDR2 SVGIG (reference sequence). The CDR3 DNA reads as TGTGCCTGGAGTCGGTCGGGCTATGGCTACACCTTC. Protein product: CAWSRSGYGYTF.

The chain employs TRBV2 and TRBJ2-2, with D perhaps matching TRBD1 (6 bases). The CDR3 is 11 residues long. Germline V gives CDR1 SNHLY, CDR2 FYNNEI. V lost 7 bases to trimming and J lost 9 bases, with 9 bases between them. CDR3 sequence: CASTGDRELFF. CDR3 in DNA: TGTGCCAGCACAGGGGACCGGGAGCTGTTTTTT.

The rearrangement joins TRBV2 to TRBJ2-5, with 7 nucleotides matching TRBD2. Germline CDR1 reads SNHLY; CDR2 reads FYNNEI. This CDR3 comprises 15 residues. V shed 7 bases, J shed 4 bases, and the junction held 12 bases outside the gene matches. CDR3 sequence: CASTPEGTGGETQYF. CDR3 bases: TGTGCCAGCACACCCGAAGGGACGGGGGGAGAGACCCAGTACTTC.

Turning to this clone: This same CDR3 is encoded by further DNA sequences in the sample. The rearrangement links TRBV27 to TRBJ1-1, with D maybe TRBD1 (5 bases). Germline values: CDR1 MNHEY, CDR2 SMNVEV (reference sequence). The CDR3 runs to 13 residues. Trimming pared 6 bases from V and 6 bases from J, leaving 14 bases between. CDR3 loop: CASSLTRAAEAFF. CDR3 DNA: TGTGCCAGCAGCCTAACCAGGGCTGCTGAAGCTTTCTTT.

V usage is TRBV6-5 and J usage is TRBJ1-1, with D unclear. The V gene's germline CDR1 is MNHEY and CDR2 SVGAGI. The length of the CDR3 is 13 residues. V shed 6 bases and J shed 3 bases, with 11 bases lying between them. This CDR3 reads CASRGGLHTEAFF. The CDR3 DNA follows: TGTGCCAGCAGAGGCGGATTACACACTGAAGCTTTCTTT.

This rearrangement joins TRBV19 to TRBJ1-2; D is possibly TRBD1 (5 bases). Germline V CDR1 and CDR2: LNHDA, SQIVND (reference sequence). The CDR3 runs to 13 residues. The V gene lost 8 bases and the J gene lost 2 bases, with 12 bases spanning the gap. The CDR3 DNA is TGTGCCAGTTCTCAGGGTTCCAACTATGGCTACACCTTC. Protein product: CASSQGSNYGYTF.

V and J are TRBV6-2 or TRBV6-3 and TRBJ1-2; the match to TRBD1 covers 7 bases. The CDR3 has 13 amino acids. Trimming removed 6 bases from V and 5 bases from J; junction bases left unmatched: 6. The V gene's germline CDR1 is MNHEY and CDR2 SVGEGT. For the CDR3, the DNA is TGTGCCAGCAGCCGACCGGGACAGTATGGCTACACCTTC. As protein: CASSRPGQYGYTF.

This clone appeared once. CDR3 in amino acids: CASSLRGTGGNQPQHF. The CDR3 DNA follows: TGTGCCAGCAGCTTGAGGGGGACAGGGGGCAATCAGCCCCAGCATTTT. The chain combines TRBV5-4 with TRBJ1-5, with 10 bases that match TRBD1. V trimming: 1 base; J trimming: 2 bases; junction bases outside the gene matches: 3. The CDR3 spans 16 residues. Looked up from germline, CDR1 is SGHNT and CDR2 is YYREEE (reference sequence).

CDR3 coding DNA: TGTGCCAGCAGTTACGGACTAGCGGGGACTTGGAACCAAGAGACCCAGTACTTC. It is translated as CASSYGLAGTWNQETQYF. The chain joins TRBV6-2 or TRBV6-3 to TRBJ2-5; 12 bases fit TRBD2. After removal of 2 bases from V and 0 bases from J, the junction contained 7 bases not matched to a gene. Germline CDR1 reads MNHEY; CDR2 reads SVGEGT. CDR3 length: 18 amino acids.